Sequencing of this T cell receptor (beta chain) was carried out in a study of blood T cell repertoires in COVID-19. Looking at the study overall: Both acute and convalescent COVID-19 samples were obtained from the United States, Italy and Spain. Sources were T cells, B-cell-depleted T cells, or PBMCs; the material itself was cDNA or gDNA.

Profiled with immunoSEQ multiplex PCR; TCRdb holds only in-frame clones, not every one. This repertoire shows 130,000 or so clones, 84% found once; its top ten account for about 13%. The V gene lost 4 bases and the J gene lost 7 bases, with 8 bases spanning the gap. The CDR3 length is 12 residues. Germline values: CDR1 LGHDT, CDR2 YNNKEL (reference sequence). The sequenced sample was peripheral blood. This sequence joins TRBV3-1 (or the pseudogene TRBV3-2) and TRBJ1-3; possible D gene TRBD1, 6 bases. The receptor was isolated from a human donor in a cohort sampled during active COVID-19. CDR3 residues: CASSRTDNTIYF. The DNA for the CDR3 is TGTGCCAGCAGCCGGACAGACAACACCATATATTTT.